This T cell receptor beta chain was recorded in a study of T-cell memory formation after mild COVID-19. About the research overall: The two donors had largely donor-specific TCR clusters. Study-wide points: Contracting CD4+ clones were located mainly in CM and EM, and CD8+ clones in EMRA.

From germline, CDR1 is LGHDT and CDR2 YNNKEL (reference sequence). V lost 8 bases to trimming and J lost 0 bases; unmatched junction nucleotides: 6. There are 14 residues in the CDR3. In regard to this clonotype: The antigen is undetermined.

TCRdb passed the 5' RACE reads through MiXCR, listing each CDR3 protein once. Among 250,000 to 300,000 distinct CDR3 sequences listed, 15% to 20% were seen once. The sequencing sample was made of PBMCs or a T cell subset sorted from them (not recorded which). This receptor was taken from a man aged 18 to 30 who had mild COVID-19 (a few samples of this study predate the infection). Cell type and time point are not known. The chain uses TRBV3-1 and TRBJ1-1; 7 bases agree with TRBD1. The DNA of the CDR3 is TGTGCCAGCCAAAAGGGACAGCTGAACACTGAAGCTTTCTTT. Translated: CASQKGQLNTEAFF.